This entry describes one T cell receptor beta chain. Its cognate antigen is unknown. Germline V gene sequence: CDR1 LGHNA, CDR2 YNFKEQ. The CDR3 consists of 15 residues. The V end was cut by 4 bases, the J end by 7 bases, with 19 bases between. This sample stems from a study of T cell responses to AZD1222 COVID-19 vaccine. Findings and caveats of the study: Recipients of two AZD1222 doses showed rising Spike-specific TCR breadth and depth. Vaccine-associated CD4 TCRs spanned spike, dominant at 160-218 and 743-854.

Assay used: immunoSEQ multiplex PCR; TCRdb lists only in-frame clones, some missing. The sample yields 120,000 or so clones, 84% seen once. The chain combines TRBV4-2 with TRBJ1-2; D is possibly TRBD1 (6 bases). The source was peripheral blood, collected 28 days after the second AZD1222 dose. The TCR sequence derives from an adult who received the AZD1222 COVID-19 vaccine. CDR3 in DNA: TGTGCCAGCAGCCGCCCGGCGGGGGCGCGGGTTGGCTACACCTTC. This sequence encodes CASSRPAGARVGYTF.